The rows below give T cell receptor beta chains drawn from one sample of a study of shared T cell receptors in the human thymus. Profiling relied on immunoSEQ multiplex PCR, and the TCRdb table lists in-frame clones only, not all of them. The data contain 700,000 or so clones, roughly 88% of them singletons. The sample was also reused in another study, on human thymus T cells.

The sample consisted of thymocytes. The source of these receptors is a girl under three years old with a congenital heart defect. The CDR3 runs from the conserved cysteine through the conserved F or W. The D gene is left open where the match is weak. Size tells how often a clone was seen (once, few, many) or the class of an expanded clone, and some rows leave it out.

>TRBV27|.|TRBJ1-2|.
CASSWGGAVGYGYTF
TGTGCCAGCAGTTGGGGGGGGGCTGTCGGCTATGGCTACACCTTC
>TRBV27|TRBD1|TRBJ1-6|few
CASSVTGTGNSPLHF
TGTGCCAGCAGTGTTACCGGGACAGGGAATTCACCCCTCCACTTT
>TRBV7-2|.|TRBJ2-4|.
CASSLGGGGENIQYF
TGTGCCAGCAGCTTAGGGGGTGGGGGCGAAAACATTCAGTACTTC
>TRBV5-1|TRBD1|TRBJ1-5|few
CASSLDRDNQPQHF
TGCGCCAGCAGCCTGGACAGGGACAATCAGCCCCAGCATTTT
>TRBV30|.|TRBJ2-7|.
CAWGGELTSYEQYF
TGTGCCTGGGGCGGGGAGCTTACCTCCTACGAGCAGTACTTC
>TRBV13|.|TRBJ1-1|.
CASRLWDYMNTEAFF
TGTGCCAGCAGGCTCTGGGACTACATGAACACTGAAGCTTTCTTT
>TRBV6-5|.|TRBJ2-2|.
CASRVRKRDGELFF
TGTGCCAGCAGGGTCCGGAAGCGTGACGGGGAGCTGTTTTTT
>TRBV4-1|.|TRBJ1-3|.
CASSQDPGGEPFSFRNTIYF
TGCGCCAGCAGCCAAGATCCGGGGGGTGAGCCCTTTAGTTTTAGAAACACCATATATTTT
>TRBV5-1|TRBD1|TRBJ1-2|.
CASSHQGTGRYGYTF
TGCGCCAGCAGCCATCAGGGGACAGGGAGATATGGCTACACCTTC
>TRBV6-1|TRBD1|TRBJ1-5|.
CASSEAPGNRGDSNQPQHF
TGTGCCAGCAGTGAAGCTCCAGGTAACAGGGGTGATAGCAATCAGCCCCAGCATTTT
>TRBV11-2|.|TRBJ1-2|once
CASSLNNRETPFNYGYTF
TGTGCCAGCAGCTTAAATAATCGGGAAACCCCATTTAACTATGGCTACACCTTC
>TRBV6-5|.|TRBJ1-2|.
CASSYSRSKPNYGYTF
TGTGCCAGCAGTTACTCGCGGAGCAAACCTAACTATGGCTACACCTTC
>TRBV6-1|TRBD1|TRBJ2-7|.
CASCQGTGAYEQYF
TGTGCCAGCTGCCAAGGGACAGGGGCCTACGAGCAGTACTTC
>TRBV4-3|.|TRBJ1-3|.
CASSQGDTPGNTIYF
TGCGCCAGCAGCCAAGGGGACACTCCTGGAAACACCATATATTTT